This T cell receptor (beta chain) was observed in a study of blood T cell repertoires in COVID-19. Study as a whole: Spain, Italy and the United States supplied samples that represented acute and convalescent COVID-19. T cells, B-cell-depleted T cells, or PBMCs provided the cDNA or gDNA that served as material.

This clone was picked up one time. Data came from immunoSEQ multiplex PCR; TCRdb stores just in-frame clones and leaves some out. This sample has roughly 230,000 clones, with about 85% found just once. Germline V gives CDR1 SGHTA, CDR2 FQGNSA. The V and J ends lost 0 bases and 9 bases, in that order; junction bases with no gene match: 11. The CDR3 is 16 residues long. This sequence was found in a middle-aged man with acute or convalescent COVID-19. The V call is TRBV7-2, the J call TRBJ2-3; 8 nucleotides align to TRBD1. The source material was peripheral blood. CDR3 DNA: TGTGCCAGCAGCTTAGCGCCTATATTTAACAGGGGGACGCAGTATTTT. Residues: CASSLAPIFNRGTQYF.